Presented here are 26 T cell receptor beta chains from one specimen sequenced in a study of PD-L1 blockade in urothelial cancer. TCRdb keeps only in-frame clones here, not all; method: immunoSEQ multiplex PCR. The sample includes under 130,000 clones, about 85% of them seen just once. Sequencing used PBMCs, obtained around atezolizumab (anti-PD-L1) treatment. Source of these receptors: a man over 45 with urothelial cancer.

This clone was seen only once. The chain uses TRBV30 and TRBJ2-1, with 8 nucleotides matching TRBD2. Germline loops: CDR1 GTSNPN, CDR2 SVGIG (reference sequence). The V and J ends lost 3 bases and 6 bases, in that order; junction bases with no gene match: 4. This CDR3 comprises 13 residues. The CDR3 spells CAWSGRALNEQFF. CDR3 nucleotide sequence: TGTGCCTGGAGCGGGAGGGCCCTCAATGAGCAGTTCTTC.

The V and J genes are TRBV30 and TRBJ2-2, with TRBD1 matching over 7 bases. The length of the CDR3 is 15 residues. Germline V gene sequence: CDR1 GTSNPN, CDR2 SVGIG (reference sequence). The ends lost 4 bases at V and 5 bases at J; junction bases unmatched: 10. The CDR3 bases are TGTGCCTGGACGGTAGACAGGGCTGGGACCGGGGAGCTGTTTTTT. As protein: CAWTVDRAGTGELFF.

This clone was observed a single time. This chain links TRBV7-6 with TRBJ2-5; tentatively, D is TRBD2 (6 bases). In germline, CDR1 is SGHVS, CDR2 FNYEAQ. The V gene lost 1 base and the J gene lost 2 bases, with 11 bases spanning the gap. The CDR3 loop spans 15 amino acids. CDR3: CASSLGGLSQETQYF. The CDR3 DNA follows: TGTGCCAGCAGCTTAGGGGGACTTTCACAAGAGACCCAGTACTTC.

The chain has TRBV10-3 and TRBJ2-5; a weak D match, TRBD1 (5 bases). The V end lost 2 bases, the J end lost 5 bases, and 9 bases lay between the germline ends. The CDR3 is made up of 13 amino acids. Germline V gene lookup returns CDR1 ENHRY and CDR2 SYGVKD. This CDR3 reads CAISEGRGETQYF. In DNA form, the CDR3 reads TGTGCCATCAGTGAGGGAAGGGGTGAGACCCAGTACTTC.

In its sample, this clone was seen once. The chain links TRBV5-1 to TRBJ2-1; 9 nucleotides match TRBD2. The CDR3 has 14 amino acids. V trimming: 5 bases; J trimming: 8 bases; junction bases outside the gene matches: 8. Germline V CDR1 and CDR2: SGHRS, YFSETQ. As DNA, the CDR3 is TGCGCCAGCAGACCCGGGACTAGCAGGGATGAGCAGTTCTTC. This codes for CASRPGTSRDEQFF.

The gene calls are TRBV7-2 and TRBJ2-7, with a possible D match to TRBD2 (6 bases). The CDR3 has 17 residues. CDR1 SGHTA and CDR2 FQGNSA come from the germline V gene. Trimming pared 0 bases from V and 0 bases from J, leaving 15 bases between. CDR3 amino acids: CASSLAALASHSYEQYF. For the CDR3, the DNA is TGTGCCAGCAGCTTAGCGGCCCTAGCGTCGCACTCCTACGAGCAGTACTTC. Full variable domain (missing parts from reference TRBV7-2 and TRBJ2-7): GAGVSQSPSNKVTEKGKDVELRCDPISGHTALYWYRQSLGQGLEFLIYFQGNSAPDKSGLPSDRFSAERTGGSVSTLTIQRTQQEDSAVYLCASSLAALASHSYEQYFGPGTRLTVT.

The J gene is TRBJ1-2, the V gene TRBV7-6, with a tentative D call TRBD1 (5 bases). CDR1 and CDR2 from the germline V gene are SGHVS and FNYEAQ. CDR3 size: 15 residues. V dropped 5 bases and J dropped 3 bases, with 16 bases sitting between them. Written as DNA, the CDR3 is TGTGCCAGCAGCCGCGGGACGGGGCTGTACTATGGCTACACCTTC. Translation: CASSRGTGLYYGYTF.

The V gene is TRBV11-3, the J gene TRBJ2-5, with D unclear. CDR3 length: 13 residues. Trimming took off 3 bases at V and 1 base at J, with 6 bases between the two ends. Germline CDR1 SGHNT, CDR2 YENEEA. The DNA for the CDR3 is TGTGCCAGCAGCTTGGGCCTCCAAGAGACCCAGTACTTC. Its protein is CASSLGLQETQYF.

In DNA, the CDR3 is TGTGCCAGCACCACTAGCGGGAGTAGCTATGAGCAGTTCTTC. This encodes CASTTSGSSYEQFF. The chain uses TRBV7-9 and TRBJ2-1; TRBD2 matches 11 bases. Germline V gene lookup returns CDR1 SEHNR and CDR2 FQNEAQ (reference sequence). CDR3 length: 14 residues. Losses at the gene ends were 7 bases for V and 8 bases for J; bases not matched to a gene: 7.

J is TRBJ2-3 and V is TRBV14, with no clear D. The CDR3 extends over 15 amino acids. V lost 4 bases to trimming and J lost 4 bases, with 15 bases between them. CDR1 is SGHDN and CDR2 is FVKESK in the germline V gene. The CDR3 DNA reads as TGTGCCAGCAGCCTCCTGGCTTTAGCCGCAGATACGCAGTATTTT. Residues: CASSLLALAADTQYF.

V is TRBV7-2 and J is TRBJ2-3, with no clear D. Germline V lookup: CDR1 SGHTA, CDR2 FQGNSA. V gave up 4 bases and J gave up 0 bases, with 5 bases separating them. The CDR3 is 13 residues long. CDR3 sequence (DNA): TGTGCCAGCAGCTCCCCTAGCACAGATACGCAGTATTTT. Amino acid sequence: CASSSPSTDTQYF.

The CDR3: CAWSWGGSEQFF. The CDR3 DNA reads as TGTGCCTGGTCGTGGGGGGGGAGTGAGCAGTTCTTC. This chain links TRBV30 with TRBJ2-1; TRBD2 matches at 7 bases. The length of the CDR3 is 12 residues. The trim removed 5 bases at V and 9 bases at J, leaving 7 bases unmatched. In germline, CDR1 is GTSNPN, CDR2 SVGIG (reference sequence).

In its sample, this clone was seen once. This sequence joins TRBV7-9 and TRBJ2-7, with 8 bases aligning to TRBD2. The CDR3 is made up of 15 amino acids. Trimming removed 4 bases from V and 5 bases from J; junction bases left unmatched: 10. The germline V gene encodes CDR1 SEHNR and CDR2 FQNEAQ (reference sequence). The CDR3 protein is CASSSGRARFDEQYF. CDR3 sequence (DNA): TGTGCCAGCAGCTCCGGGAGGGCCAGGTTTGACGAGCAGTACTTC.

This sequence joins TRBV11-2 and TRBJ2-1; D is unclear. V lost 5 bases and J lost 0, with 11 bases in between. Germline CDR1 reads SGHAT; CDR2 reads FQNNGV. This CDR3 has 15 amino acids. In DNA, the CDR3 is TGTGCCAGCAGCGCCCGCTTGAGCTCCTACAATGAGCAGTTCTTC. It specifies CASSARLSSYNEQFF.

The V call is TRBV28, the J call TRBJ1-3, with a tentative D call TRBD1 (6 bases). Germline CDR1 and CDR2: MDHEN and SYDVKM. Between the trimmed V and J ends, which lost 2 bases and 0 bases, there was a span of 11 bases. The CDR3 is 16 amino acids. This chain's CDR3 is CASSLPRDISGNTIYF. The CDR3 bases are TGTGCCAGCAGTTTACCGAGGGACATCTCTGGAAACACCATATATTTT.

V usage is TRBV6-5 and J usage is TRBJ2-1; 7 bases agree with TRBD1. The CDR3 totals 13 residues. With 7 bases clipped from V and 7 bases from J, the junction kept 7 bases outside the gene matches. Germline CDR1 MNHEY, CDR2 SVGAGI. CDR3: CASTGQDGNEQFF. CDR3 nucleotides: TGTGCCAGCACCGGACAGGACGGTAATGAGCAGTTCTTC.

The rearrangement uses TRBV7-8 and TRBJ2-1; D unclear. V was trimmed by 3 bases and J by 7 bases, leaving 13 bases between them. Germline loops: CDR1 SGHVS, CDR2 FQNEAQ. The CDR3 contains 14 residues. The CDR3 DNA reads TGTGCCAGCAGCTTGAGTTTCGTGAGTAATGAGCAGTTCTTC. Its protein is CASSLSFVSNEQFF.

This clone has only one observation. The chain combines TRBV28 with TRBJ1-1; D unclear. CDR1 and CDR2 (germline): MDHEN, SYDVKM. This CDR3 spans 13 amino acids. The V end lost 1 base, the J end lost 4 bases, and 7 bases lay between the germline ends. The CDR3 sequence is CASSLSGITEAFF. In DNA, the CDR3 is TGTGCCAGCAGTTTATCCGGGATCACTGAAGCTTTCTTT.

The chain is built from TRBV10-3 and TRBJ1-2; D may be TRBD1 (5 bases). The CDR3 covers 16 residues. Germline CDR1 ENHRY, CDR2 SYGVKD. V lost 3 bases to trimming and J lost 6 bases, with 20 bases between them. In DNA form, the CDR3 reads TGTGCCATCAGTGACGTCAGATTGTATGAAGGGGATGGCTACACCTTC. As protein: CAISDVRLYEGDGYTF.

The V call is TRBV11-2, the J call TRBJ1-4; 10 bases fit TRBD1. The CDR3 covers 15 residues. Germline CDR1 SGHAT, CDR2 FQNNGV. J gave up 8 bases and V 6 bases, and 9 bases lay outside the gene matches. For the CDR3, the DNA is TGTGCCAGCAGGACCGGACAGGGGGATAAAGAAAAACTGTTTTTT. Encoded protein: CASRTGQGDKEKLFF.

This chain links TRBV18 with TRBJ2-3, with TRBD2 identical over 8 bases. This CDR3 comprises 17 residues. The V and J ends lost 4 bases and 4 bases, in that order; junction bases with no gene match: 13. Germline V gene sequence: CDR1 KGHSH, CDR2 LQKENI. The CDR3 DNA sequence: TGTGCCAGCTCACTTTCTGGGACTAGTTTTATTCCAGATACGCAGTATTTT. Its translation is CASSLSGTSFIPDTQYF.

This chain connects TRBV15 to TRBJ1-6, with TRBD1 matching 7 bases. The CDR3 is 15 residues long. The trim removed 1 base at V and 5 bases at J, leaving 2 bases unmatched. CDR1 is LNHNV and CDR2 is YYDKDF in the germline V gene (reference sequence). The CDR3 reads CATSRVQGNNSPLHF. The DNA for the CDR3 is TGTGCCACCAGCAGAGTACAGGGGAATAATTCACCCCTCCACTTT.

The V call is TRBV14, the J call TRBJ2-2; 7 nucleotides align to TRBD1. The V gene's germline CDR1 is SGHDN and CDR2 FVKESK. The CDR3 has 16 residues. J gave up 0 bases and V 2 bases, and 3 bases lay outside the gene matches. The CDR3 spells CASSQRDRTNTGELFF. CDR3 DNA: TGTGCCAGCAGCCAAAGGGACAGAACGAACACCGGGGAGCTGTTTTTT.

This sequence joins TRBV5-1 and TRBJ1-2; 7 bases map to TRBD1. The CDR3 runs to 13 residues. Trimming cost V 3 bases and J 5 bases; bases outside gene matches: 4. Germline CDR1 SGHRS, CDR2 YFSETQ. This CDR3 reads CASSSGTAYGYTF. Here the CDR3 DNA reads TGCGCCAGCAGCTCCGGGACAGCATATGGCTACACCTTC.

This chain joins TRBV4-1 and TRBJ1-2; 9 bases are a match to TRBD1. The CDR3 is made up of 16 amino acids. Germline loops: CDR1 MGHRA, CDR2 YSYEKL. J was trimmed by 8 bases and V by 4 bases; bases with no gene match: 14. The CDR3, as DNA: TGCGCCAGCAGCCTGGGACAGGGCCCCGGGGCAGGGGGCTACACCTTC. Translating gives CASSLGQGPGAGGYTF.

This clone was observed a few times. The V and J genes are TRBV6-5 and TRBJ1-2; 8 nucleotides line up with TRBD1. The germline CDR1 and CDR2 sequences are MNHEY and SVGAGI. The CDR3 runs 14 residues. V shed 6 bases and J 4 bases; nucleotides not matched to a gene: 7. The CDR3 DNA reads as TGTGCCAGCAGCCAAACAGGGGGACCCTATGGCTACACCTTC. Amino acids: CASSQTGGPYGYTF.